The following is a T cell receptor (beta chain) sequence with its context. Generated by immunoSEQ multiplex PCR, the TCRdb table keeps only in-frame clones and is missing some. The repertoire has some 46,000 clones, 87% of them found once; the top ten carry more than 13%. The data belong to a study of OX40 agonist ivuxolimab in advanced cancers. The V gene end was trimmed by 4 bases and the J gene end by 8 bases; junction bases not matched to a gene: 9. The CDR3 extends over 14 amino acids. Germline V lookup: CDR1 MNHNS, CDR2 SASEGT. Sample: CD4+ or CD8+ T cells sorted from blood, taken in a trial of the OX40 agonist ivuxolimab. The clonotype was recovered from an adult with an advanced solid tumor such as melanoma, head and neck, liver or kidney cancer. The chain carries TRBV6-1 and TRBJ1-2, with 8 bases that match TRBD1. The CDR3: CASSVSQGARGYTF. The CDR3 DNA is TGTGCCAGCAGTGTATCCCAGGGGGCAAGGGGCTACACCTTC.